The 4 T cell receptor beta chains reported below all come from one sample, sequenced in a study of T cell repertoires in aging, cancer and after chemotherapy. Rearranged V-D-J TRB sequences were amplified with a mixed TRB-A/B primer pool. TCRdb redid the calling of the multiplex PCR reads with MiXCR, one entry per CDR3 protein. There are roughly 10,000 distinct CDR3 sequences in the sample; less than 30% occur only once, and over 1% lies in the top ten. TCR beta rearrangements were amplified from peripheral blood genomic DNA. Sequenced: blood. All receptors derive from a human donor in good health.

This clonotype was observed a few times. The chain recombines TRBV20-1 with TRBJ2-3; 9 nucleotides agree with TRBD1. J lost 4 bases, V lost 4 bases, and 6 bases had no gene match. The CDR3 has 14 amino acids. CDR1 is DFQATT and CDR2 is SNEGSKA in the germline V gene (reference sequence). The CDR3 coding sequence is TGCAGTGCTATCGTAACAGGGGGCGCAGATACGCAGTATTTT. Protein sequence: CSAIVTGGADTQYF.

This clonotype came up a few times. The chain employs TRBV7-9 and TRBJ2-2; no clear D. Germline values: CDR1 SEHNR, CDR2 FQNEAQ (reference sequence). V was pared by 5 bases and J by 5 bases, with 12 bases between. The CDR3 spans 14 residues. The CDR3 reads CASSAWLQTGELFF. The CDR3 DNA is TGTGCCAGCAGCGCATGGCTTCAAACCGGGGAGCTGTTTTTT.

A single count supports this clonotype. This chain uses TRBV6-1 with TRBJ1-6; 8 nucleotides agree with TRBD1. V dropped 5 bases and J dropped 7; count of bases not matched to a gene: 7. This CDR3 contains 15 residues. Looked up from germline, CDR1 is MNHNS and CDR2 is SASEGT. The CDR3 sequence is CASSPIRQGNSPLHF. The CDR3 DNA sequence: TGTGCCAGCAGTCCGATACGACAGGGGAATTCACCCCTCCACTTT.

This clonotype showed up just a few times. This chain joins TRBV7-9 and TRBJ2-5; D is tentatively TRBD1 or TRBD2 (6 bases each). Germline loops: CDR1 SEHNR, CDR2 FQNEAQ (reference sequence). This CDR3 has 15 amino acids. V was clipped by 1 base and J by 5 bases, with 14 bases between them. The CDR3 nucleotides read TGTGCCAGCAGCTTAGGTCCCGGGGGCCGGGAGACCCAGTACTTC. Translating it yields CASSLGPGGRETQYF.